This T cell receptor beta chain comes out of a study of blood T cell repertoires in COVID-19. Overall study context: Samples taken during acute and convalescent COVID-19 were collected in the United States, Italy and Spain. T cells, B-cell-depleted T cells, or PBMCs provided the cDNA or gDNA that served as material.

Germline CDR1 and CDR2: MGHRA and YSYEKL. The CDR3 extends over 15 amino acids. Trimming stripped 4 bases from V and 2 bases from J, with 11 bases between. Original methodology: Amplified reference gene primers provided the basis for estimating nucleated cell counts. Repertoires were generated with immunoSEQ multiplex PCR, while TCRdb's copy carries only in-frame clones and drops some. The V and J calls and clone size are taken from that table; D and trimming were inferred from the DNA. The sample records over 200,000 clones, over 75% being singletons. The chain employs TRBV4-1 and TRBJ2-2, with a tentative D call TRBD1 (6 bases). What was sequenced was peripheral blood. The clonotype was recovered from a woman between 40 and 50 years old with acute or convalescent COVID-19. CDR3 protein: CASSPGTYNTGELFF. CDR3 nucleotides: TGCGCCAGCAGCCCCGGGACATATAACACCGGGGAGCTGTTTTTT.